This TCR beta chain was obtained from a study of cytomegalovirus exposure and HLA in healthy donors. Findings and caveats of the study: The study listed under 200 cytomegalovirus-associated TCR beta chains. A subsequent analysis found that TCR clusters from the first cohort also tended to co-occur in the 130 or so validation repertoires, with about 94% of cluster scores above 0. Specificity for CMV antigens was confirmed in vitro for three of the CMV-associated chains.

The CDR3 has 14 amino acids. Trimming shortened V by 2 bases and J by 2 bases, and 5 bases separated the two germline ends. The V gene's germline CDR1 is SGHNT and CDR2 YYREEE (reference sequence). Among the 120 subjects of the validation cohort, separate from the 666-subject first cohort, were the donors. Libraries were prepared by immunoSEQ multiplex PCR; TCRdb keeps only in-frame clonotypes and omits some of them. Among around 400,000 clones, 86% were seen once, and the ten largest hold 0.83%. As concerns this clone: Its specificity is not known.

The chain couples TRBV5-4 to TRBJ1-6; D unresolved. This sequence was found in a woman under 30 in good health and CMV-seronegative. The specimen sequenced was PBMCs. DNA for the CDR3: TGTGCCAGCAGCTTTGACACCTATAATTCACCCCTCCACTTT. Its protein product is CASSFDTYNSPLHF.